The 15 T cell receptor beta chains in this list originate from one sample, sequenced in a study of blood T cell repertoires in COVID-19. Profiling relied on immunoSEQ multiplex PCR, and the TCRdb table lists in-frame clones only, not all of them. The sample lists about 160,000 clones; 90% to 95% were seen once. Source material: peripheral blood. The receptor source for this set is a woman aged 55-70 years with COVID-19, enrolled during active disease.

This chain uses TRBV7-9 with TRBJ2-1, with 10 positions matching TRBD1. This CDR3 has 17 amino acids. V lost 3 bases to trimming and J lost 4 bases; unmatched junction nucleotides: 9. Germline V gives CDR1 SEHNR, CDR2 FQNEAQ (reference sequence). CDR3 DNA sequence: TGTGCCAGCAGCTTCAGGGCCGGGACAGGGGTATACAATGAGCAGTTCTTC. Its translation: CASSFRAGTGVYNEQFF.

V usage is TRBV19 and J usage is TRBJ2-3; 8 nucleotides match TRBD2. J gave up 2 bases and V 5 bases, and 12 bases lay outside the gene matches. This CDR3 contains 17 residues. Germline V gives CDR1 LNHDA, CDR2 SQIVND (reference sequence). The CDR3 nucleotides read TGTGCCAGTAGTGACACTAGCGGACCTACCTTCACAGATACGCAGTATTTT. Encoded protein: CASSDTSGPTFTDTQYF. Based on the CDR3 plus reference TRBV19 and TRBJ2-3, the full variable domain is DGGITQSPKYLFRKEGQNVTLSCEQNLNHDAMYWYRQDPGQGLRLIYYSQIVNDFQKGDIAEGYSVSREKKESFPLTVTSAQKNPTAFYLCASSDTSGPTFTDTQYFGPGTRLTVL.

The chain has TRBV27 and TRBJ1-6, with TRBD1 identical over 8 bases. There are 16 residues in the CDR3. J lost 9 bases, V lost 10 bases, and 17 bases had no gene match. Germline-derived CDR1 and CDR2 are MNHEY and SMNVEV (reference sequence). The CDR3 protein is CATGPGGLGTGSPLHF. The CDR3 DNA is TGTGCCACCGGGCCAGGGGGCTTGGGGACGGGTTCACCCCTCCACTTT.

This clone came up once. The CDR3: CASSPGRGTSPLHF. The CDR3 bases are TGTGCCAGCAGCCCCGGGAGGGGCACCTCACCCCTCCACTTT. The chain is built from TRBV6-5 and TRBJ1-6; D is possibly TRBD1 (5 bases). The CDR3 loop spans 14 amino acids. Germline lookup yields CDR1 MNHEY and CDR2 SVGAGI. V was pared by 6 bases and J by 10 bases, with 16 bases between.

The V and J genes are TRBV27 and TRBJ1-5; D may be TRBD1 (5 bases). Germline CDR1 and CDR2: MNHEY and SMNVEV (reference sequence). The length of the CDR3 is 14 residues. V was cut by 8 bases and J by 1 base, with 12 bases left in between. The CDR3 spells CASSFQGSNQPQHF. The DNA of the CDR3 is TGTGCCAGCTCCTTCCAGGGAAGCAATCAGCCCCAGCATTTT.

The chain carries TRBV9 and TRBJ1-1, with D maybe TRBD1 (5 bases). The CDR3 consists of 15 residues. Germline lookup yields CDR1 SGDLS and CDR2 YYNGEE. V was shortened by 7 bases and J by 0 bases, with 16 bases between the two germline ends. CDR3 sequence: CASSVTDFMNTEAFF. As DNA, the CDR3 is TGTGCCAGCTCCGTGACAGATTTCATGAACACTGAAGCTTTCTTT. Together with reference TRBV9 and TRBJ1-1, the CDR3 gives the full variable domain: DSGVTQTPKHLITATGQRVTLRCSPRSGDLSVYWYQQSLDQGLQFLIQYYNGEERAKGNILERFSAQQFPDLHSELNLSSLELGDSALYFCASSVTDFMNTEAFFGQGTRLTVV.

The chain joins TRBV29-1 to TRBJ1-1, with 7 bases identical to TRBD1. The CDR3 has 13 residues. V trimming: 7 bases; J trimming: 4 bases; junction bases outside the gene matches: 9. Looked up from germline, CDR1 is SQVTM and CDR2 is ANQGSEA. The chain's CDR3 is CSAYQQGRTEAFF. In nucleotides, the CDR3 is TGCAGCGCTTACCAACAGGGGCGCACTGAAGCTTTCTTT.

The CDR3 coding sequence is TGTGCCAGCAGCCCCATCTCGCGGGGGGCTCTGGAGACCCAGTACTTC. Amino acids: CASSPISRGALETQYF. This rearrangement joins TRBV11-2 to TRBJ2-5; 8 bases are a match to TRBD2. V was clipped by 5 bases and J by 5 bases; unmatched bases: 13. Germline-derived CDR1 and CDR2 are SGHAT and FQNNGV. This CDR3 has 16 amino acids.

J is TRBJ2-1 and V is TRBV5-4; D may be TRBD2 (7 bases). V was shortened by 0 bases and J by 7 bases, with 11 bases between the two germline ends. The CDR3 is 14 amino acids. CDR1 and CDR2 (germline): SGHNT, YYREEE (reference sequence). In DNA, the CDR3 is TGTGCCAGCAGCTTGGGCGGGGGCCGGAATGAGCAGTTCTTC. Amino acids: CASSLGGGRNEQFF. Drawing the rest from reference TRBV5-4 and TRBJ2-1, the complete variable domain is ETGVTQSPTHLIKTRGQQVTLRCSSQSGHNTVSWYQQALGQGPQFIFQYYREEENGRGNFPPRFSGLQFPNYSSELNVNALELDDSALYLCASSLGGGRNEQFFGPGTRLTVL.

CDR3 sequence reads: CASSRDSNQPQHF. The CDR3 DNA reads TGTGCCAGCAGCCGGGATAGCAATCAGCCCCAGCATTTT. The genes are TRBV5-8 and TRBJ1-5; D not resolved. V dropped 4 bases and J dropped 0 bases, with 5 bases sitting between them. CDR1 is SGHTS and CDR2 is YDEGEE in the germline V gene. The CDR3 has 13 amino acids.

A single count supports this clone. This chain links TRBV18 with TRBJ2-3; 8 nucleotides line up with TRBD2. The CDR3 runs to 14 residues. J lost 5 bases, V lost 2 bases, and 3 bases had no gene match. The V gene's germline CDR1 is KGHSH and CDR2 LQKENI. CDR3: CASSPGTRGDTQYF. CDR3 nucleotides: TGTGCCAGCTCACCAGGGACTAGGGGAGATACGCAGTATTTT.

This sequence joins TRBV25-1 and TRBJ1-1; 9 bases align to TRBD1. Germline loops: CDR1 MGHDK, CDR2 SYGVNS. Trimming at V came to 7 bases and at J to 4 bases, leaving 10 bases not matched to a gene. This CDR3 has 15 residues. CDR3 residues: CASTPRTGVGTEAFF. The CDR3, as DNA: TGTGCCAGCACACCACGGACAGGGGTGGGCACTGAAGCTTTCTTT. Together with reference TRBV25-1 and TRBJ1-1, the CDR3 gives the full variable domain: EADIYQTPRYLVIGTGKKITLECSQTMGHDKMYWYQQDPGMELHLIHYSYGVNSTEKGDLSSESTVSRIRTEHFPLTLESARPSHTSQYLCASTPRTGVGTEAFFGQGTRLTVV.

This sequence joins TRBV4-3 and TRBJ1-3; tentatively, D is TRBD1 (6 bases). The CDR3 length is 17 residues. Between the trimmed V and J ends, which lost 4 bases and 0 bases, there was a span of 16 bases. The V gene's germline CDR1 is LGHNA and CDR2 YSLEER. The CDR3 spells CASSLSAGVNSGNTIYF. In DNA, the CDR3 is TGCGCCAGCAGCCTATCCGCAGGGGTCAACTCTGGAAACACCATATATTTT.

The chain's CDR3 is CASSSSRGTPPVLRTDTQYF. The CDR3 DNA reads as TGTGCCAGCAGCTCGAGTCGGGGGACCCCTCCGGTCCTACGCACAGATACGCAGTATTTT. The gene calls are TRBV5-8 and TRBJ2-3; D is possibly TRBD2 (6 bases). V was trimmed by 3 bases and J by 1 base, leaving 27 bases between them. The CDR3 is 20 amino acids. Germline values: CDR1 SGHTS, CDR2 YDEGEE. The entire variable domain, with the rest obtained from reference TRBV5-8 and TRBJ2-3, is as follows: EAGVTQSPTHLIKTRGQQATLRCSPISGHTSVYWYQQALGLGLQFLLWYDEGEERNRGNFPPRFSGRQFPNYSSELNVNALELEDSALYLCASSSSRGTPPVLRTDTQYFGPGTRLTVL.

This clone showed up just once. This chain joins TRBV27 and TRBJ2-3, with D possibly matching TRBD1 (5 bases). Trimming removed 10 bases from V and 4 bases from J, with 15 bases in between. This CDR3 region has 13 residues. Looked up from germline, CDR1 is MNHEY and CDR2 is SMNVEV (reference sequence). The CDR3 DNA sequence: TGTGCCACTCTTGGCTGGGGCGCAGATACGCAGTATTTT. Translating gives CATLGWGADTQYF.